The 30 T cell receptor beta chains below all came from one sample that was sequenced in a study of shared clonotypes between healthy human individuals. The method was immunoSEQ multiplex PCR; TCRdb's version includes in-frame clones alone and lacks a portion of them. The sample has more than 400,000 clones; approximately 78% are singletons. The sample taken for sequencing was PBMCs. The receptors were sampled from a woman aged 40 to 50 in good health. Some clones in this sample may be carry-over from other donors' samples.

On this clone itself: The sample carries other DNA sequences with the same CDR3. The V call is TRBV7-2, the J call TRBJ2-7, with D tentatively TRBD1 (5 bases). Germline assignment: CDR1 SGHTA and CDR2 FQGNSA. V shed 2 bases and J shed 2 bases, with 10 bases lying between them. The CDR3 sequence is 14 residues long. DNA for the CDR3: TGTGCCAGCAGCTTACGCCAGGGCCCCTACGAGCAGTACTTC. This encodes CASSLRQGPYEQYF.

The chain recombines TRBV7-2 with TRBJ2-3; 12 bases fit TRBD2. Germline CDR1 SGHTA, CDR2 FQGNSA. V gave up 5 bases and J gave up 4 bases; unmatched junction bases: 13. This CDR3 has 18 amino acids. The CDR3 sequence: CASSNELAGGTFADTQYF. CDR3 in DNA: TGTGCCAGCAGCAACGAACTAGCGGGAGGAACCTTTGCAGATACGCAGTATTTT.

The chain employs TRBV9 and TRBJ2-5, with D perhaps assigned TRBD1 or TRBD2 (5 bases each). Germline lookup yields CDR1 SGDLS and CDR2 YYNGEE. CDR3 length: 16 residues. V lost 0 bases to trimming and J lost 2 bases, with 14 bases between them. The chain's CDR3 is CASSVEANRRQETQYF. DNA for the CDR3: TGTGCCAGCAGCGTAGAGGCCAACAGGAGGCAAGAGACCCAGTACTTC.

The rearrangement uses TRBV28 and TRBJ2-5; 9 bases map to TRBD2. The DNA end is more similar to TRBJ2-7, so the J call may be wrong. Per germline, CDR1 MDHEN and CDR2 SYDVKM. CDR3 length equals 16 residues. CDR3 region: CASSSPGAGGAYEQYF. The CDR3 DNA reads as TGTGCCAGCAGTAGCCCTGGGGCGGGAGGGGCCTACGAGCAGTACTTC.

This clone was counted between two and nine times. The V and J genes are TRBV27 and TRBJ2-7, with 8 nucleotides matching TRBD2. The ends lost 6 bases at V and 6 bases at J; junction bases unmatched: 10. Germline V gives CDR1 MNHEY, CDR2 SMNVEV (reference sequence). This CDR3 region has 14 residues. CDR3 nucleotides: TGTGCCAGCAGCCCCAGCGGGAGAAAAGGCGAGCAGTACTTC. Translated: CASSPSGRKGEQYF.

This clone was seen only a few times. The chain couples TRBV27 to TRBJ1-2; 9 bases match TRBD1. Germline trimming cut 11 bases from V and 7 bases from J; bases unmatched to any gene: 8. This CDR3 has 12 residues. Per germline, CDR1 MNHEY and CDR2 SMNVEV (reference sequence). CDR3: CAGVQGALGYTF. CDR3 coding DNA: TGTGCCGGAGTACAGGGGGCGCTTGGCTACACCTTC.

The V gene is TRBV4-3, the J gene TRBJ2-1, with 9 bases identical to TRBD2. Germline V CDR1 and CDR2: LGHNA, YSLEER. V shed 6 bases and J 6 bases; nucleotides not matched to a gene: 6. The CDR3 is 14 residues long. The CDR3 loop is CASSPGTSRNEQFF. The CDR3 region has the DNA TGCGCCAGCAGTCCCGGGACTAGCCGCAATGAGCAGTTCTTC.

The CDR3 protein is CASSLRGTSEQFF. In nucleotides, the CDR3 is TGTGCCAGCAGTTTACGCGGGACTAGCGAGCAGTTCTTC. The chain is built from TRBV28 and TRBJ2-1; TRBD2 aligns across 9 bases. Germline assignment: CDR1 MDHEN and CDR2 SYDVKM. The junction had 3 bases not matched to a gene; V was cut back by 2 bases and J by 10 bases. The CDR3 totals 13 residues.

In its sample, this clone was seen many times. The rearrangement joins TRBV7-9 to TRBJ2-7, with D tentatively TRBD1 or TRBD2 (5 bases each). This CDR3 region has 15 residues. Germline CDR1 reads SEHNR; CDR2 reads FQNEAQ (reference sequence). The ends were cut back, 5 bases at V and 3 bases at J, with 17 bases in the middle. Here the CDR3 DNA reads TGTGCCAGCAGCGCACCGGGGCAGCCTTTCTACGAGCAGTACTTC. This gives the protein CASSAPGQPFYEQYF.

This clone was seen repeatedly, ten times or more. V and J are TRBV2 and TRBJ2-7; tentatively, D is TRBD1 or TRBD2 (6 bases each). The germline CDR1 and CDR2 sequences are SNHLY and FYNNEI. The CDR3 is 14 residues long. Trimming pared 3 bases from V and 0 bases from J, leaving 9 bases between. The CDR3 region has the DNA TGTGCCAGCAGTGAGGAGGGGGTCTCCTACGAGCAGTACTTC. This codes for CASSEEGVSYEQYF. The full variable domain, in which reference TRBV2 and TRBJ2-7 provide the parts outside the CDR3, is EPEVTQTPSHQVTQMGQEVILRCVPISNHLYFYWYRQILGQKVEFLVSFYNNEISEKSEIFDDQFSVERPDGSNFTLKIRSTKLEDSAMYFCASSEEGVSYEQYFGPGTRLTVT.

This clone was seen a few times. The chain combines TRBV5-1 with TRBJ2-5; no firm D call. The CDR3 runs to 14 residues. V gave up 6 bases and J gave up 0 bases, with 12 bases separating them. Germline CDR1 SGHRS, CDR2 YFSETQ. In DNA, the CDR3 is TGCGCCAGCAATCCCCGGGCCGACCAAGAGACCCAGTACTTC. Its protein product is CASNPRADQETQYF.

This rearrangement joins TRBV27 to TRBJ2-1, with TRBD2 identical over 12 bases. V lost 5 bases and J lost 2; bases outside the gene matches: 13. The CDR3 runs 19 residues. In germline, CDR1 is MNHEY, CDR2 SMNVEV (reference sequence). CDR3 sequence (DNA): TGTGCCAGCAGTACCCTACTAGCGGGAGGACAAGGTGCCTACAATGAGCAGTTCTTC. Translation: CASSTLLAGGQGAYNEQFF.

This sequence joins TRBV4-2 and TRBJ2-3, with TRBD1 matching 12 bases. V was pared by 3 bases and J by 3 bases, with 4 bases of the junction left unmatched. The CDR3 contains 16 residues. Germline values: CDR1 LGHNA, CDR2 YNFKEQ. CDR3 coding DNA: TGTGCCAGCAGCCAGGAGGGACAGGGGGCTACAGATACGCAGTATTTT. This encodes CASSQEGQGATDTQYF.

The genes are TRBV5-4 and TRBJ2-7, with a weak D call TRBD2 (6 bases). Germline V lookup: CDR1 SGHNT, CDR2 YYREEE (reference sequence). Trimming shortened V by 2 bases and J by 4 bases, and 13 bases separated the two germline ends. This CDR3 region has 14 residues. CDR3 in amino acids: CASSFPGEGYEQYF. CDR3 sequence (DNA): TGTGCCAGCAGCTTCCCGGGAGAGGGATACGAGCAGTACTTC.

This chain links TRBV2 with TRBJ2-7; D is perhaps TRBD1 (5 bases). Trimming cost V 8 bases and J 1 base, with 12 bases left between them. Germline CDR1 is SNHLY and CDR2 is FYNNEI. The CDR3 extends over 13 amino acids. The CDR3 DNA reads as TGTGCCAGCGGTGTTGACAGTTCCTACGAGCAGTACTTC. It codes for CASGVDSSYEQYF.

The CDR3 DNA reads TGTGCCAGCAGTGAAGTGGTTCAGCCCCAGCATTTT. This translates into CASSEVVQPQHF. V usage is TRBV2 and J usage is TRBJ1-5; D not resolved. V lost 1 base, J lost 6 bases, and 4 bases lay in between. Germline V CDR1 and CDR2: SNHLY, FYNNEI. CDR3 size: 12 residues.

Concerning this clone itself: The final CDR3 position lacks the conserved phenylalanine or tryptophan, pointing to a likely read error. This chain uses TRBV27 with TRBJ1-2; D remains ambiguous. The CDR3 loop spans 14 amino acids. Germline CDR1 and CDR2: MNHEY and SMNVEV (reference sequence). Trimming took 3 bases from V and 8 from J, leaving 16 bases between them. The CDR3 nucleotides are TGTGCCAGCAGTTTTAGGGAAGCGGGTACGGGCTACACCCTC. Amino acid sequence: CASSFREAGTGYTL.

CDR3 coding DNA: TGTGCCAGCAGCCCGGCCTGGGGAGATACGCAGTATTTT. Protein product: CASSPAWGDTQYF. V is TRBV7-3 and J is TRBJ2-3; D remains ambiguous. Germline V CDR1 and CDR2: SGHTA, FQGTGA. The V end was cut by 5 bases, the J end by 5 bases, with 11 bases between. The length of the CDR3 is 13 residues.

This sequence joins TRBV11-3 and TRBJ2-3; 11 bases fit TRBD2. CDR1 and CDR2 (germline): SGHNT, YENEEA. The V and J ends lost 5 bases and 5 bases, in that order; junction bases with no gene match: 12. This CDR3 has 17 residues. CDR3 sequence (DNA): TGTGCCAGCAGCCCCCGTTTAGCGGGAGGGCCGGGAGATACGCAGTATTTT. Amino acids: CASSPRLAGGPGDTQYF.

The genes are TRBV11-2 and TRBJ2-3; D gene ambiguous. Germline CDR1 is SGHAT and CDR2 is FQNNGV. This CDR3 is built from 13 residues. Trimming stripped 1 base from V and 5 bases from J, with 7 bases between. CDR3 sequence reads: CASSLGWVDTQYF. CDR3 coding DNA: TGTGCCAGCAGCTTAGGGTGGGTAGATACGCAGTATTTT.

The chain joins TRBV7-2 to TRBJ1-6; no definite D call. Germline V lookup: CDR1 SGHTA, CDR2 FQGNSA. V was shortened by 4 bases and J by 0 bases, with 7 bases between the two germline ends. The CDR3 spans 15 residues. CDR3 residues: CASSSDSSYNSPLHF. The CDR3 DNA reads TGTGCCAGCAGCTCCGATAGCTCCTATAATTCACCCCTCCACTTT.

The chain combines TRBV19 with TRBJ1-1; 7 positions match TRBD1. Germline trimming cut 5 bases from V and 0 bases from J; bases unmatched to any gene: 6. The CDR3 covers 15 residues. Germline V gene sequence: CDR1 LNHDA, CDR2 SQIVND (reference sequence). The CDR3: CASSDPGGMNTEAFF. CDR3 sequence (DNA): TGTGCCAGTAGTGACCCAGGGGGGATGAACACTGAAGCTTTCTTT.

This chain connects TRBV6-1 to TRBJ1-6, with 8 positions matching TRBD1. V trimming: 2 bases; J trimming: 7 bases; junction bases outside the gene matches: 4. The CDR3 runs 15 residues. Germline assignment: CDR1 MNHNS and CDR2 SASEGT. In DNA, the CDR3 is TGTGCCAGCAGTGAATGGACAGGGAAAAATTCACCCCTCCACTTT. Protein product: CASSEWTGKNSPLHF.

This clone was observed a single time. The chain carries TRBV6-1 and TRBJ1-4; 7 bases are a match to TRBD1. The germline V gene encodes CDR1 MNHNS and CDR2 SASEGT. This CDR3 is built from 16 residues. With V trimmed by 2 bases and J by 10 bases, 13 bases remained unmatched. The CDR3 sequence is CASSESGGRGGLKLFF. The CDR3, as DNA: TGTGCCAGCAGTGAAAGCGGGGGTCGAGGGGGCTTAAAACTGTTTTTT.

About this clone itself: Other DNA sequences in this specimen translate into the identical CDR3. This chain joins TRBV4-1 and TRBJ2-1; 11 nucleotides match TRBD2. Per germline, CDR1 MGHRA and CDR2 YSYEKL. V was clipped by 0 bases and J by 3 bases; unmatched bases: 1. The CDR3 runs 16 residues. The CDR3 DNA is TGCGCCAGCAGCCAAGAAGGACTAGCGGGCTACAATGAGCAGTTCTTC. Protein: CASSQEGLAGYNEQFF.

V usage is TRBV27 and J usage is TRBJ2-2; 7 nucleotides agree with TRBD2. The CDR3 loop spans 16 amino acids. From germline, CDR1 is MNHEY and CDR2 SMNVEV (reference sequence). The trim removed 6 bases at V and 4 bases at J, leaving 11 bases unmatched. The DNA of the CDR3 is TGTGCCAGCAGGCGTCTAGCGGACATTGGCACCGGGGAGCTGTTTTTT. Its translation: CASRRLADIGTGELFF.

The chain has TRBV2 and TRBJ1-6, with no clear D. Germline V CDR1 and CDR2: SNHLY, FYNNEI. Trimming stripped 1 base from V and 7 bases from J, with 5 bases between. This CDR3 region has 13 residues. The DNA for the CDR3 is TGTGCCAGCAGTGAAGTTGGGAATTCACCCCTCCACTTT. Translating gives CASSEVGNSPLHF.

The CDR3 bases are TGTGCCAGCAGTCAGACAGGGGGCGGGACTGAAGCTTTCTTT. This translates into CASSQTGGGTEAFF. The rearrangement joins TRBV6-1 to TRBJ1-1; 10 positions agree with TRBD1. The CDR3 contains 14 residues. V trimming: 5 bases; J trimming: 5 bases; junction bases outside the gene matches: 5. Germline V gene sequence: CDR1 MNHNS, CDR2 SASEGT.

This chain's CDR3 is CASSQNLDQPQHF. The CDR3 DNA is TGCGCCAGCAGCCAAAACCTTGATCAGCCCCAGCATTTT. The gene calls are TRBV4-3 and TRBJ1-5; D is ambiguous. The germline CDR1 and CDR2 sequences are LGHNA and YSLEER. V was clipped by 2 bases and J by 5 bases, with 7 bases between them. The CDR3 sequence is 13 residues long.

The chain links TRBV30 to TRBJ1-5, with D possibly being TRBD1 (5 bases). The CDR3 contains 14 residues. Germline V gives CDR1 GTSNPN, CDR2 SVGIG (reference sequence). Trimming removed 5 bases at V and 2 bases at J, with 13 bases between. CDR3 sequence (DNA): TGTGCCTGGGGTTCCGTGGGGGGCAATCAGCCCCAGCATTTT. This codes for CAWGSVGGNQPQHF.